This TCR beta chain was recorded in a study of blood T cell repertoires in COVID-19. The CDR3 is made up of 14 amino acids. V shed 2 bases, J shed 3 bases, and the junction held 3 bases outside the gene matches. CDR1 and CDR2 from the germline V gene are KGHSH and LQKENI. The assay was immunoSEQ multiplex PCR, and TCRdb's table has in-frame clones only and misses some. The sample records hundreds of thousands of clones, approximately 90% being singletons. This receptor was identified in a woman aged 55-70 years with acute or convalescent COVID-19. Sequencing was performed on peripheral blood. V is TRBV18 and J is TRBJ1-1, with TRBD1 identical over 7 bases. In DNA form, the CDR3 reads TGTGCCAGCTCACCAAGGGGGCTGTACACTGAAGCTTTCTTT. It encodes CASSPRGLYTEAFF.